Presented here are 21 T cell receptor beta chains from one specimen sequenced in a study of cytomegalovirus exposure and HLA in healthy donors. In the PCR, 60 Vbeta and 13 Jbeta primers were used. Clones were sequenced by immunoSEQ multiplex PCR, and TCRdb holds only the in-frame ones, with some missing. This sample carries about 170,000 clones, around 73% of them seen once, and the ten largest clones take 5% to 5.5%. Sequencing was carried out using PBMCs. These receptor sequences come from a woman in her late teens or twenties in good health and CMV-seropositive.

The chain is built from TRBV7-9 and TRBJ1-1, with D possibly being TRBD1 (6 bases). V was clipped by 5 bases and J by 4 bases, with 11 bases between them. The CDR3 is 13 residues long. Per germline, CDR1 SEHNR and CDR2 FQNEAQ (reference sequence). The CDR3 region is CASSMKGVTEAFF. CDR3 nucleotide sequence: TGTGCCAGCAGCATGAAGGGGGTCACTGAAGCTTTCTTT.

The genes are TRBV10-3 and TRBJ2-5; 8 positions match TRBD1. Germline lookup yields CDR1 ENHRY and CDR2 SYGVKD. Trimming cost V 4 bases and J 4 bases; bases outside gene matches: 5. The CDR3 has 14 residues. The CDR3, as DNA: TGTGCCATCAGTGGGACAGGGAAAACAGAGACCCAGTACTTC. It specifies CAISGTGKTETQYF.

The rearrangement uses TRBV4-3 and TRBJ2-7, with D perhaps matching TRBD1 (6 bases). CDR3 length: 15 residues. Trimming stripped 0 bases from V and 4 bases from J, with 13 bases between. Germline CDR1 reads LGHNA; CDR2 reads YSLEER. Here the CDR3 reads CASSQEARGPYEQYF. The DNA of the CDR3 is TGCGCCAGCAGCCAAGAAGCCAGGGGACCGTACGAGCAGTACTTC.

This clone was counted a few times. V gene TRBV4-2 combines with J gene TRBJ2-1, with a weak D call TRBD1 (5 bases). This CDR3 has 14 amino acids. The V end lost 0 bases, the J end lost 12 bases, and 15 bases lay between the germline ends. Germline V gene sequence: CDR1 LGHNA, CDR2 YNFKEQ. CDR3 in DNA: TGTGCCAGCAGCCAAGATCGGTACAGGACCCGGCAGTTCTTC. This gives the protein CASSQDRYRTRQFF.

V is TRBV5-4 and J is TRBJ2-7; possible D gene TRBD2, 6 bases. Deletions cut 4 bases from V and 6 bases from J, with 14 bases between. CDR3 size: 13 residues. CDR1 is SGHNT, CDR2 YYREEE, per germline (reference sequence). CDR3 amino acids: CASSQGLVLEQYF. For the CDR3, the DNA is TGTGCCAGCAGCCAGGGACTGGTCCTCGAGCAGTACTTC.

The chain links TRBV7-9 to TRBJ1-1; the match to TRBD1 covers 7 bases. The germline V gene encodes CDR1 SEHNR and CDR2 FQNEAQ (reference sequence). The J segment lost 5 bases and the V segment lost 4 bases, leaving 1 base of the junction unmatched. The CDR3 loop spans 12 amino acids. CDR3 amino acids: CASSYRGTEAFF. The CDR3 DNA reads TGTGCCAGCAGCTACAGGGGTACTGAAGCTTTCTTT.

V gene TRBV7-2 combines with J gene TRBJ1-5; D remains ambiguous. V was clipped by 0 bases and J by 0 bases, with 3 bases between them. The CDR3 length is 14 residues. Germline V gene lookup returns CDR1 SGHTA and CDR2 FQGNSA. CDR3 nucleotide sequence: TGTGCCAGCAGCTTAGCCGGTAGCAATCAGCCCCAGCATTTT. Amino acids: CASSLAGSNQPQHF.

This clone was detected only once. CDR3: CASSLTGLGLPGFNEKLFF. CDR3 DNA sequence: TGTGCCAGCAGTTTAACGGGTTTGGGACTTCCAGGGTTTAATGAAAAACTGTTTTTT. The chain has TRBV27 and TRBJ1-4; a weak D match, TRBD1 (5 bases). The germline V gene has CDR1 MNHEY and CDR2 SMNVEV (reference sequence). The V gene lost 2 bases and the J gene lost 4 bases, with 23 bases spanning the gap. This CDR3 has 19 amino acids. The full variable domain, completed using reference TRBV27 and TRBJ1-4, is EAQVTQNPRYLITVTGKKLTVTCSQNMNHEYMSWYRQDPGLGLRQIYYSMNVEVTDKGDVPEGYKVSRKEKRNFPLILESPSPNQTSLYFCASSLTGLGLPGFNEKLFFGSGTQLSVL.

The chain couples TRBV7-9 to TRBJ2-2; 8 bases are shared with TRBD1. J was trimmed by 6 bases and V by 2 bases; bases with no gene match: 8. The V gene's germline CDR1 is SEHNR and CDR2 FQNEAQ (reference sequence). The CDR3 loop spans 16 amino acids. CDR3 protein: CASSLFGTGFAGELFF. CDR3 in DNA: TGTGCCAGCAGCTTATTCGGGACAGGATTTGCCGGGGAGCTGTTTTTT.

This rearrangement joins TRBV29-1 to TRBJ2-1, with 10 nucleotides matching TRBD1. The trim removed 6 bases at V and 9 bases at J, leaving 14 bases unmatched. Germline CDR1 reads SQVTM; CDR2 reads ANQGSEA. This CDR3 region has 15 residues. CDR3: CSVPVAGQGIGEQFF. For the CDR3, the DNA is TGCAGCGTACCCGTCGCGGGACAGGGGATAGGTGAGCAGTTCTTC.

This clone was seen only a few times. The V and J genes are TRBV5-1 and TRBJ2-3, with D maybe TRBD2 (7 bases). Trimming shortened V by 4 bases and J by 6 bases, and 15 bases separated the two germline ends. Germline CDR1 is SGHRS and CDR2 is YFSETQ. The CDR3 loop spans 14 amino acids. CDR3 region: CASSPLRGADTQYF. CDR3 sequence (DNA): TGCGCCAGCAGCCCCCTTCGGGGGGCCGATACGCAGTATTTT. Filled out from reference TRBV5-1 and TRBJ2-3, the complete variable domain reads KAGVTQTPRYLIKTRGQQVTLSCSPISGHRSVSWYQQTPGQGLQFLFEYFSETQRNKGNFPGRFSGRQFSNSRSEMNVSTLELGDSALYLCASSPLRGADTQYFGPGTRLTVL.

This rearrangement joins TRBV11-2 to TRBJ1-1; 10 bases fit TRBD1. After removal of 5 bases from V and 4 bases from J, the junction contained 4 bases not matched to a gene. The germline V gene encodes CDR1 SGHAT and CDR2 FQNNGV. The CDR3 is 14 amino acids. The CDR3 DNA reads TGTGCCAGCAGCCAGGGACAGGGGACCACTGAAGCTTTCTTT. This encodes CASSQGQGTTEAFF.

The rearrangement uses TRBV5-4 and TRBJ1-1; 12 bases fit TRBD1. CDR1 SGHNT and CDR2 YYREEE come from the germline V gene (reference sequence). Trimming cost V 4 bases and J 5 bases; bases outside gene matches: 12. This CDR3 is 17 amino acids long. The CDR3 reads CASSTPGQGATGTEAFF. Here the CDR3 DNA reads TGTGCCAGCAGCACACCGGGACAGGGGGCCACAGGAACTGAAGCTTTCTTT.

About this clone itself: Mismatch with germline at one junction end may stem from a read error. The rearrangement links TRBV7-9 to TRBJ2-1, with a weak D call TRBD1 (5 bases). The CDR3 consists of 12 residues. The germline V gene encodes CDR1 SEHNR and CDR2 FQNEAQ (reference sequence). Here the CDR3 reads CSSSLQVDEQFF. The CDR3 DNA is TGTTCCAGCAGCCTACAGGTCGATGAGCAGTTCTTC.

The chain carries TRBV9 and TRBJ2-7, with 10 positions matching TRBD2. Germline CDR1 reads SGDLS; CDR2 reads YYNGEE. This CDR3 has 16 residues. After removal of 4 bases from V and 6 bases from J, the junction contained 13 bases not matched to a gene. In DNA, the CDR3 is TGTGCCAGCAGCTTCCTAGCGGGGGCTTCTTTCCGCGAGCAGTACTTC. Protein sequence: CASSFLAGASFREQYF.

The chain uses TRBV13 and TRBJ2-5, with 8 bases fitting TRBD2. Germline V gene data show CDR1 as PRHDT and CDR2 as FYEKMQ (reference sequence). CDR3 size: 18 residues. Unmatched junction bases numbered 13, after V lost 0 bases and J lost 4 bases. The CDR3, as DNA: TGTGCCAGCAGCTTAGGAGCTTATGACCCCCGGGGGGGAGAGACCCAGTACTTC. It encodes CASSLGAYDPRGGETQYF.

This chain links TRBV9 with TRBJ2-3; 9 bases agree with TRBD1. The CDR3 sequence is 14 residues long. Losses at the gene ends were 3 bases for V and 3 bases for J; bases not matched to a gene: 2. Germline V gene data show CDR1 as SGDLS and CDR2 as YYNGEE. The CDR3 region is CASSAGQGTDTQYF. The CDR3, as DNA: TGTGCCAGCAGCGCGGGACAGGGAACAGATACGCAGTATTTT.

The chain has TRBV28 and TRBJ2-1; 14 bases agree with TRBD2. The V and J ends lost 4 bases and 6 bases, in that order; junction bases with no gene match: 11. This CDR3 is built from 18 residues. Germline CDR1 is MDHEN and CDR2 is SYDVKM. The CDR3 coding sequence is TGTGCCAGCAGTTCGAAGACTAGCGGGGGGGCGATAGGCAATGAGCAGTTCTTC. Protein: CASSSKTSGGAIGNEQFF.

The chain has TRBV5-5 and TRBJ2-3; possibly TRBD1 for D (6 bases). The CDR3 length is 15 residues. Germline V lookup: CDR1 SGHKS, CDR2 YYEKEE (reference sequence). V lost 6 bases, J lost 0 bases, and 14 bases lay in between. The CDR3 is CASKTQGTSTDTQYF. DNA for the CDR3: TGTGCCAGCAAGACACAGGGAACTAGCACAGATACGCAGTATTTT.

CDR3 residues: CASSANMRVSYEQYF. The CDR3 bases are TGTGCCAGCAGTGCCAATATGAGGGTCTCCTACGAGCAGTACTTC. The chain uses TRBV2 and TRBJ2-7; perhaps TRBD2 as D (5 bases). V shed 4 bases and J shed 0 bases, with 13 bases lying between them. Germline CDR1 is SNHLY and CDR2 is FYNNEI. The CDR3 consists of 15 residues.

The rearrangement links TRBV6-5 to TRBJ1-1; D might be TRBD1 (5 bases). Trimming removed 5 bases from V and 0 bases from J, with 10 bases in between. The germline V gene has CDR1 MNHEY and CDR2 SVGAGI. CDR3 length equals 14 residues. The CDR3 loop is CASSRQHMNTEAFF. CDR3 sequence (DNA): TGTGCCAGCAGTAGACAGCACATGAACACTGAAGCTTTCTTT.